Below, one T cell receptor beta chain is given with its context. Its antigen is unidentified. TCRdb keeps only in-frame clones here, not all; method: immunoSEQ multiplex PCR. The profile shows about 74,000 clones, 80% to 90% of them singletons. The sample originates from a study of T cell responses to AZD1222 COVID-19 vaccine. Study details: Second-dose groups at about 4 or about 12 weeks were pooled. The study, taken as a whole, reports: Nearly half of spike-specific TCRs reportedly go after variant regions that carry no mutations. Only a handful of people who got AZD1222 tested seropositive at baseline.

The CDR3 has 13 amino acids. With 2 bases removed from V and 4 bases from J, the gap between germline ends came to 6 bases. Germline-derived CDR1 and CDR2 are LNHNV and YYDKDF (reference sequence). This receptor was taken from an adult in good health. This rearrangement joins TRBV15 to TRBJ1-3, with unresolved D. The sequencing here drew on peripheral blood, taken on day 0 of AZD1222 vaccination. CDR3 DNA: TGTGCCACCAGCAGACCTACAGGAAACACCATATATTTT. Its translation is CATSRPTGNTIYF. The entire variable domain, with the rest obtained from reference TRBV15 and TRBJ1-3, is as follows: DAMVIQNPRYQVTQFGKPVTLSCSQTLNHNVMYWYQQKSSQAPKLLFHYYDKDFNNEADTPDNFQSRRPNTSFCFLDIRSPGLGDTAMYLCATSRPTGNTIYFGEGSWLTVV.